This T cell receptor beta chain stems from a study of CXCR3-negative and CXCR3-positive naive CD8 T cells. The CDR3 spans 15 residues. The libraries of TRB cDNA were constructed through 5' RACE using UMI labels. TCRdb reprocessed the 5' RACE reads; each CDR3 protein has one entry and no DNA is given. This repertoire comprises some 85,000 distinct CDR3 sequences; its ten largest clones make up roughly 0.48%. Findings and caveats of the study: Compared with CXCR3-negative naive cells, CXCR3-positive naive cells showed more hydrophobic TRB CDR3s.

A word on this clonotype: Its antigen is unknown.

The sequencing sample was made of naive CXCR3+ CD8+ T cells from blood. Subset described: CD45RO-CCR7+CD27+CD95- naive CD8+ T cells expressing CXCR3 (TNR3+). The sequence came from a human donor in good health. Some clones in this sample may be carry-over from other donors' samples. The rearrangement joins TRBV12-3 or TRBV12-4 to TRBJ1-2; there is no DNA to check the TCRdb D call of TRBD1. The CDR3 loop is CASSPGTGGHYGYTF.